These 5 T cell receptor beta chains originate from one sample sequenced in a study of CD8 T cells in ankylosing spondylitis. One entry per CDR3 protein, called by TCRdb with MiXCR from the 5' RACE reads. The repertoire holds a few hundred thousand distinct CDR3 sequences, with 20% as singletons. Sequenced: blood, either unsorted or a sorted T cell fraction (not recorded which). All receptors come from a male donor with ankylosing spondylitis or in good health (not recorded which).

This clonotype was recorded a few times. This chain connects TRBV5-1 to TRBJ1-1; TRBD1 aligns across 8 bases. Per the germline V gene, CDR1 is SGHRS and CDR2 is YFSETQ. After removal of 4 bases from V and 4 bases from J, the junction contained 15 bases not matched to a gene. The CDR3 has 17 amino acids. CDR3 in DNA: TGCGCCAGCAGCAAGCAGGCGACAGGGGCGCTGGTCACTGAAGCTTTCTTT. Its protein product is CASSKQATGALVTEAFF.

This chain connects TRBV15 to TRBJ1-5, with D unclear. This CDR3 has 12 amino acids. Germline lookup yields CDR1 LNHNV and CDR2 YYDKDF (reference sequence). Trimming shortened V by 2 bases and J by 4 bases, and 3 bases separated the two germline ends. In DNA, the CDR3 is TGTGCCACCAGCAGACAAAATCAGCCCCAGCATTTT. It encodes CATSRQNQPQHF.

The V and J genes are TRBV6-1 and TRBJ2-1, with 7 positions matching TRBD1. V lost 7 bases, J lost 7 bases, and 16 bases stayed unmatched. From germline, CDR1 is MNHNS and CDR2 SASEGT. The CDR3 is 16 residues long. Here the CDR3 DNA reads TGTGCCAGCACCCAGGACAGGCTTTTATCCTTGAATGAGCAGTTCTTC. It specifies CASTQDRLLSLNEQFF.

This clonotype was counted a few times. The chain is built from TRBV5-1 and TRBJ2-1; weak D call: TRBD1 (6 bases). This CDR3 is 13 amino acids long. From germline, CDR1 is SGHRS and CDR2 YFSETQ. Trimming cost V 2 bases and J 6 bases, with 9 bases left between them. The CDR3 DNA reads TGCGCCAGCAGCTTTGGGGGCGGCAATGAGCAGTTCTTC. Translating gives CASSFGGGNEQFF.

The genes are TRBV4-2 and TRBJ1-4; no definite D call. The germline V gene encodes CDR1 LGHNA and CDR2 YNFKEQ. V dropped 0 bases and J dropped 1 base, with 9 bases sitting between them. The CDR3 is 16 amino acids. In DNA form, the CDR3 reads TGTGCCAGCAGCCAAGAGGATTGGGGAACTAATGAAAAACTGTTTTTT. This translates into CASSQEDWGTNEKLFF.